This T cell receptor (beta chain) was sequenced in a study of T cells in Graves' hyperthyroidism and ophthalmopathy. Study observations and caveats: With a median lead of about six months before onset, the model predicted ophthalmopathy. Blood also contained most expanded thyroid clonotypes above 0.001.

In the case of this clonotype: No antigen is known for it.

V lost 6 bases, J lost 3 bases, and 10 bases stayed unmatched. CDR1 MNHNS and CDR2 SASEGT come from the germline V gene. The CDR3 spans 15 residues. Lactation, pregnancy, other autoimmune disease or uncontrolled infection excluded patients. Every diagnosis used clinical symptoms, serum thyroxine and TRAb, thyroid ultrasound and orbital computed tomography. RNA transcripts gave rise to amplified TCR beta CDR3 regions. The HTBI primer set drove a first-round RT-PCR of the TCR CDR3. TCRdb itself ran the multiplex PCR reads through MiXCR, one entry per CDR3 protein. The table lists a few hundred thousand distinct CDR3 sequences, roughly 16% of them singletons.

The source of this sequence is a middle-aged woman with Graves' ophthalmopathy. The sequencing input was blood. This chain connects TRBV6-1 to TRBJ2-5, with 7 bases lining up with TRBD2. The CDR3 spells CASSGLAARKETQYF. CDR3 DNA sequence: TGTGCCAGCAGCGGGCTAGCGGCACGCAAAGAGACCCAGTACTTC.